Each of the 5 T cell receptor beta chains below was sequenced from the same sample in a study of long-term antiretroviral therapy in people with HIV. Run at survey level, the immunoSEQ assay was version v3.0. This table comes from immunoSEQ multiplex PCR, and its TCRdb copy is limited to in-frame clones, with some not included. Of about 21,000 clones in the sample, around 86% were seen once. This sample comprised unsorted PBMCs, obtained 0.2 years before starting antiretroviral therapy. The receptors were gathered from a man between 18 and 29 years old with HIV.

The rearrangement uses TRBV7-8 and TRBJ2-1; D perhaps matches TRBD2 (7 bases). V gave up 5 bases and J gave up 2 bases, with 10 bases separating them. This CDR3 contains 14 residues. Germline CDR1 is SGHVS and CDR2 is FQNEAQ. CDR3 DNA sequence: TGTGCCAGCAGCGGGGGGGCCACCTACAATGAGCAGTTCTTC. Translation gives CASSGGATYNEQFF.

The chain has TRBV6-5 and TRBJ2-5; 7 bases fit TRBD1. The V gene's germline CDR1 is MNHEY and CDR2 SVGAGI. The CDR3 is 14 amino acids. The ends lost 6 bases at V and 3 bases at J; junction bases unmatched: 7. The CDR3 sequence: CASRQYRGEETQYF. In DNA, the CDR3 is TGTGCCAGCAGGCAATACAGGGGTGAAGAGACCCAGTACTTC.

This chain connects TRBV5-4 to TRBJ2-2; 8 positions match TRBD2. Unmatched junction bases numbered 4, after V lost 2 bases and J lost 1 base. CDR1 and CDR2 (germline): SGHNT, YYREEE (reference sequence). This CDR3 comprises 16 residues. The DNA for the CDR3 is TGTGCCAGCAGCTTTGCCCTAGCGGGGAACACCGGGGAGCTGTTTTTT. This sequence encodes CASSFALAGNTGELFF.

The genes are TRBV4-3 and TRBJ1-1; TRBD1 is a possible D gene (5 bases). Germline V gene lookup returns CDR1 LGHNA and CDR2 YSLEER. The CDR3 runs 14 residues. V dropped 1 base and J dropped 6 bases, with 12 bases sitting between them. As DNA, the CDR3 is TGCGCCAGCAGCCAAGTTCAGGGTTGGTCTGAAGCTTTCTTT. This gives the protein CASSQVQGWSEAFF.

The V and J genes are TRBV5-1 and TRBJ2-2; 7 bases match TRBD2. This CDR3 is 16 amino acids long. The J segment lost 5 bases and the V segment lost 2 bases, leaving 9 bases of the junction unmatched. The V gene's germline CDR1 is SGHRS and CDR2 YFSETQ. The CDR3 DNA reads TGCGCCAGCAGCTTCCCAAGCGGGATTCGTACCGGGGAGCTGTTTTTT. This sequence encodes CASSFPSGIRTGELFF.